This section outlines one TCR beta chain sequence together with its context. This sample was taken from a study of CD8+ T cells in alopecia areata. Sorted populations comprised CD4+ and CD8+ T cells obtained from PBMCs. Investigators isolated RNA and reverse transcribed it into cDNA to act as the sequencing template. The method was immunoSEQ multiplex PCR; TCRdb's version includes in-frame clones alone and lacks a portion of them. Of 65,000 to 75,000 clones listed, roughly 44% were seen once; the top ten hold about 17%. The CDR3 length is 16 residues. Trimming took 7 bases from V and 1 from J, leaving 16 bases between them. The germline CDR1 and CDR2 sequences are MNHEY and SMNVEV (reference sequence).

The input for sequencing was CD8+ T cells sorted from blood, taken at week 0. This TCR derives from a human donor with alopecia areata. The chain combines TRBV27 with TRBJ2-2; D may correspond to TRBD1 or TRBD2 (5 bases each). The CDR3 is CASMQGPGWNTGELFF. The CDR3 DNA sequence: TGTGCCAGCATGCAGGGACCCGGGTGGAACACCGGGGAGCTGTTTTTT.